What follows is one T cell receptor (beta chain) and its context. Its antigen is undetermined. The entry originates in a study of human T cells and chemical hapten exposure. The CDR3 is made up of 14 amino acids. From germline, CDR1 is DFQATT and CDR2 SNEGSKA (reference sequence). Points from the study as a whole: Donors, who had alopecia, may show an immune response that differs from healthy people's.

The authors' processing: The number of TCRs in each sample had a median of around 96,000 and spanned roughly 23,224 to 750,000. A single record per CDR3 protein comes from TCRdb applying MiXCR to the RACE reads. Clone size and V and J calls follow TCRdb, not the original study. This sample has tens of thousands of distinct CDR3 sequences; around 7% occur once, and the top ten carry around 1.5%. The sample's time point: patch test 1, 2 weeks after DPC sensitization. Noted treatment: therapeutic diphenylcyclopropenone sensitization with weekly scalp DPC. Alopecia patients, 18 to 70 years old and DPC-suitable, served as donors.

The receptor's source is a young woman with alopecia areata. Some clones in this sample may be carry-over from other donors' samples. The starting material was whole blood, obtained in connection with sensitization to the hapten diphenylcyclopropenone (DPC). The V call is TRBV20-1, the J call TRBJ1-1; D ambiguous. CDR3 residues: CRVMLGSGVTEAFF. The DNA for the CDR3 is TGCAGAGTGATGTTGGGGTCTGGGGTCACTGAAGCTTTCTTT.